These T cell receptor beta chains were read from a single sample in a study of T cells in Graves' hyperthyroidism and ophthalmopathy. Each CDR3 protein is one row after TCRdb ran MiXCR on the multiplex PCR reads. The profile shows about 610,000 distinct CDR3 sequences, roughly 15% of them singletons. Sequencing was carried out using blood. All receptors come from a woman aged 40 to 50 with Graves' ophthalmopathy. CDR3s include the opening cysteine and the closing phenylalanine or tryptophan. D genes are given only for firm matches. For some rows the clone size is stated as once, few or many, or as a class when expanded; others skip it.

j_call clone_size d_call v_call cdr3_aa cdr3_nt
TRBJ1-5 - - TRBV7-6 CASSLDFGVGQPQHF TGTGCCAGCAGCTTAGATTTTGGGGTTGGGCAGCCCCAGCATTTT
TRBJ2-7 many - TRBV28 CASSPPGVNANPYEQYF TGTGCCAGCAGTCCACCGGGTGTGAACGCAAACCCCTACGAGCAGTACTTC
TRBJ2-2 once - TRBV20-1 CSARDSRAGELFF TGCAGTGCTAGAGATTCTAGGGCCGGGGAGCTGTTTTTT
TRBJ1-2 few - TRBV11-2 CASSTTGTNYGYTF TGTGCCAGCAGCACGACAGGAACTAACTATGGCTACACCTTC
TRBJ2-5 - - TRBV20-1 CSVPAGGGRETQYF TGCAGTGTTCCAGCGGGCGGAGGGCGAGAGACCCAGTACTTC
TRBJ2-5 few TRBD1 TRBV18 CASSPRNWTGDQETQYF TGTGCCAGCTCACCACGCAACTGGACAGGGGACCAAGAGACCCAGTACTTC
TRBJ2-5 many - TRBV12-3/TRBV12-4 CASRVGMGETQYF TGTGCCAGCAGAGTCGGGATGGGAGAGACCCAGTACTTC
TRBJ1-1 many - TRBV7-2 CASSLVGTTNTEAFF TGTGCCAGCAGCTTAGTTGGGACAACGAACACTGAAGCTTTCTTT
TRBJ2-7 many - TRBV7-2 CASSLFPYSYEQYF TGTGCCAGCAGCTTATTTCCATACTCCTACGAGCAGTACTTC
TRBJ2-2 - TRBD2 TRBV2 CASGGTSGVAGELFF TGTGCCAGCGGGGGGACTAGCGGGGTCGCCGGGGAGCTGTTTTTT
TRBJ1-2 many - TRBV12-3/TRBV12-4 CASTRRRDGYTF TGTGCCAGCACCCGTCGTCGGGATGGCTACACCTTC
TRBJ2-5 many - TRBV7-9 CASSLVQAETQYF TGTGCCAGCAGCTTAGTACAAGCGGAGACCCAGTACTTC
TRBJ1-5 many - TRBV27 CASRPGDTNQPQHF TGTGCCAGCAGGCCCGGGGACACCAATCAGCCCCAGCATTTT
TRBJ2-1 many - TRBV7-2 CASSFALGGAEQFF TGTGCCAGCAGCTTTGCGTTAGGGGGGGCTGAGCAGTTCTTC
TRBJ2-7 many TRBD2 TRBV12-3/TRBV12-4 CASSTTSGTFYEQYF TGTGCCAGCAGTACAACTAGCGGGACTTTCTACGAGCAGTACTTC
TRBJ2-7 - - TRBV28 CASSPGPKGSYEQYF TGTGCCAGCAGCCCCGGCCCTAAGGGCTCCTACGAGCAGTACTTC
TRBJ2-2 many - TRBV12-3/TRBV12-4 CAVTHTGELFF TGTGCCGTTACTCACACCGGGGAGCTGTTTTTT
TRBJ1-2 many - TRBV19 CASTFRDPVYGYTF TGTGCCAGTACCTTCCGGGACCCCGTCTATGGCTACACCTTC
TRBJ2-5 many - TRBV29-1 CSGLGEVETQYF TGCAGCGGCTTAGGGGAAGTGGAGACCCAGTACTTC
TRBJ1-1 many - TRBV30 CAWSQQIGYLAFF TGTGCCTGGAGTCAACAGATCGGGTACCTCGCTTTCTTT
TRBJ2-7 - - TRBV14 CASSQDFARSYEQYF TGTGCCAGCAGCCAAGATTTTGCCAGATCGTACGAGCAGTACTTC
TRBJ2-2 many - TRBV29-1 CSVANRDGKAGELFF TGCAGCGTGGCAAACAGGGATGGTAAAGCCGGGGAGCTGTTTTTT
TRBJ1-1 many - TRBV15 CATSRDGGHLFMNTEAFF TGTGCCACCAGCAGAGATGGCGGACATTTGTTCATGAACACTGAAGCTTTCTTT
TRBJ1-1 - - TRBV7-2 CASTPPVSNTEAFF TGTGCCAGCACCCCCCCGGTGTCGAACACTGAAGCTTTCTTT
TRBJ2-7 many TRBD2 TRBV19 CASTPRGAGGSYEQYF TGTGCCAGTACCCCTCGTGGGGCGGGAGGAAGTTACGAGCAGTACTTC
TRBJ2-7 many - TRBV7-2 CASSSTGAWGGLTYEQYF TGTGCCAGCAGCTCGACAGGGGCGTGGGGGGGCCTGACCTACGAGCAGTACTTC
TRBJ2-5 many - TRBV10-3 CAISEREETQYF TGTGCCATCAGTGAGCGGGAAGAGACCCAGTACTTC
TRBJ2-7 once - TRBV20-1 CSASSLGESDEQYF TGCAGTGCTAGTTCCCTAGGGGAGTCCGACGAGCAGTACTTC
TRBJ2-7 - TRBD2 TRBV20-1 CSARASGSGQYF TGCAGTGCTCGGGCTAGCGGGAGCGGGCAGTACTTC
TRBJ2-5 - TRBD2 TRBV2 CASSDVGLAGGMPDGETQYF TGTGCCAGCAGTGATGTAGGACTAGCGGGAGGAATGCCGGACGGAGAGACCCAGTACTTC
TRBJ2-7 many - TRBV7-6 CASSLSPGVFEQYF TGTGCCAGCAGCTTATCCCCTGGGGTCTTCGAGCAGTACTTC